This T cell receptor (beta chain) is drawn from a study of blood T cell repertoires in COVID-19. Repertoires were generated with immunoSEQ multiplex PCR, while TCRdb's copy carries only in-frame clones and drops some. Among over 90,000 clones listed, approximately 89% were seen once. With 3 bases clipped from V and 5 bases from J, the junction kept 4 bases outside the gene matches. The germline gives CDR1 SGHDN, CDR2 FVKESK. This CDR3 has 15 amino acids. The sample consisted of peripheral blood. The sequence was collected from a woman of 80 years or more in a cohort sampled during active COVID-19. The V call is TRBV14, the J call TRBJ2-3; 11 bases fit TRBD2. The CDR3 reads CASSHPLAGEDTQYF. The CDR3 region has the DNA TGTGCCAGCAGCCACCCACTAGCGGGAGAAGATACGCAGTATTTT.